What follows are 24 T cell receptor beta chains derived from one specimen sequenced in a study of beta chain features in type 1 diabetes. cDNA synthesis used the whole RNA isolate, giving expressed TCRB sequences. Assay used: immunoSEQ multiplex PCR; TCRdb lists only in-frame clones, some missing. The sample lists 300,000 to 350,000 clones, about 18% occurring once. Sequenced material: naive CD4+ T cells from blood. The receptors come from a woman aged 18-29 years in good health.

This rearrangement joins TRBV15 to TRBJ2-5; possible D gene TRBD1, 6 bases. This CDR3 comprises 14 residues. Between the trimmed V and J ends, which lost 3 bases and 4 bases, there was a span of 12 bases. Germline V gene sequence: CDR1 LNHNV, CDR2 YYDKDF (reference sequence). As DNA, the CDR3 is TGTGCCACCAGCAGTTACCAGGGGAGAGAGACCCAGTACTTC. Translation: CATSSYQGRETQYF. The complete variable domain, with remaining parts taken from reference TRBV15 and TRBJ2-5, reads DAMVIQNPRYQVTQFGKPVTLSCSQTLNHNVMYWYQQKSSQAPKLLFHYYDKDFNNEADTPDNFQSRRPNTSFCFLDIRSPGLGDTAMYLCATSSYQGRETQYFGPGTRLLVL.

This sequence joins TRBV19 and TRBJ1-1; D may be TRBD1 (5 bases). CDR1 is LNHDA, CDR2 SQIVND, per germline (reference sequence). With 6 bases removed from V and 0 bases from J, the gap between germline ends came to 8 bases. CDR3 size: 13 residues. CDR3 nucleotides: TGTGCCAGTAGCCGACAGCTGAACACTGAAGCTTTCTTT. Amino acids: CASSRQLNTEAFF.

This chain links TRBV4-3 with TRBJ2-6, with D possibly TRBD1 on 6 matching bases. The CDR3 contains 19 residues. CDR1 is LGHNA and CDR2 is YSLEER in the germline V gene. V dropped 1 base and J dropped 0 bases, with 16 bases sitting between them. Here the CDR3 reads CASSQVARGAYSGANVLTF. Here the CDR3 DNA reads TGCGCCAGCAGCCAAGTTGCCAGGGGAGCATACTCTGGGGCCAACGTCCTGACTTTC.

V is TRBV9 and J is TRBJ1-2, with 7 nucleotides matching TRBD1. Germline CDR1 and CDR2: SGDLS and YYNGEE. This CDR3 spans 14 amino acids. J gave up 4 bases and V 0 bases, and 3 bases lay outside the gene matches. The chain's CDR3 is CASSVDQGGYGYTF. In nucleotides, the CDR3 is TGTGCCAGCAGCGTAGATCAGGGGGGCTATGGCTACACCTTC. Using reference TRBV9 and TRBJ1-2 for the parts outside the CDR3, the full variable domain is DSGVTQTPKHLITATGQRVTLRCSPRSGDLSVYWYQQSLDQGLQFLIQYYNGEERAKGNILERFSAQQFPDLHSELNLSSLELGDSALYFCASSVDQGGYGYTFGSGTRLTVV.

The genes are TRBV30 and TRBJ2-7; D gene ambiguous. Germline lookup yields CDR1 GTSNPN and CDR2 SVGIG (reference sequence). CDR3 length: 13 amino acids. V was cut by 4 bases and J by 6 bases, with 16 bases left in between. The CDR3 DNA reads TGTGCCTGGACCCCCCCGTGGCACCGCGAGCAGTACTTC. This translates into CAWTPPWHREQYF.

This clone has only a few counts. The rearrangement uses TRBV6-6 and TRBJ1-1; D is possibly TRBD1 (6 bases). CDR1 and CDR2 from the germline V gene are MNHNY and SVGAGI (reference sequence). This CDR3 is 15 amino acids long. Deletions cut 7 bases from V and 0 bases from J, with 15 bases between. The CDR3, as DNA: TGTGCCAGCACCGTCCGGACAGCACTGAACACTGAAGCTTTCTTT. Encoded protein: CASTVRTALNTEAFF.

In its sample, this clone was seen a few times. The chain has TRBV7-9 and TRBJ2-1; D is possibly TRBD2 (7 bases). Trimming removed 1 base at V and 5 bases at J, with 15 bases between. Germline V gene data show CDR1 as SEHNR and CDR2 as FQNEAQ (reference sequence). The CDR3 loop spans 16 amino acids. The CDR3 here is CASSLGAGAPDNEQFF. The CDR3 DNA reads TGTGCCAGCAGCTTAGGGGCGGGGGCGCCGGACAATGAGCAGTTCTTC.

The CDR3 protein is CASSKDTPSYNEQFF. CDR3 bases: TGTGCCAGCAGCAAGGACACCCCGTCCTACAATGAGCAGTTCTTC. The chain uses TRBV5-4 and TRBJ2-1, with D perhaps matching TRBD1 (5 bases). V lost 4 bases and J 1 base, leaving 12 bases between the germline ends. Germline lookup yields CDR1 SGHNT and CDR2 YYREEE (reference sequence). The CDR3 runs 15 residues.

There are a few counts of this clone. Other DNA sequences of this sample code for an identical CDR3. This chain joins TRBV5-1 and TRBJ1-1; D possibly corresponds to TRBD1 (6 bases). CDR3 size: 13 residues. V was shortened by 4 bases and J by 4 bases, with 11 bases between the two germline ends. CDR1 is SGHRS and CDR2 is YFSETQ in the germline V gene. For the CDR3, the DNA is TGCGCCAGCAGCCCGGGGGGCCCCACTGAAGCTTTCTTT. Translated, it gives CASSPGGPTEAFF.

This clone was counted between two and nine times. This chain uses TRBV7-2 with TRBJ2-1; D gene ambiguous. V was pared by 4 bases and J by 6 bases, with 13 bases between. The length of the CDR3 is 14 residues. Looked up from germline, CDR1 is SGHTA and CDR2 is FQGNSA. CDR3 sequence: CASSSYYGANEQFF. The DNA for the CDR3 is TGTGCCAGCAGCTCCTACTATGGAGCCAATGAGCAGTTCTTC.

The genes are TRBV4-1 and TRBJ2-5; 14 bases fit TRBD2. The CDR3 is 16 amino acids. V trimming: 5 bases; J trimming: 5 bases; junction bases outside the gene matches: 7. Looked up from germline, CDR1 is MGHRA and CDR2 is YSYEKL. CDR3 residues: CASSFGLAGGQETQYF. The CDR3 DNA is TGCGCCAGCAGCTTTGGACTAGCGGGAGGTCAGGAGACCCAGTACTTC.

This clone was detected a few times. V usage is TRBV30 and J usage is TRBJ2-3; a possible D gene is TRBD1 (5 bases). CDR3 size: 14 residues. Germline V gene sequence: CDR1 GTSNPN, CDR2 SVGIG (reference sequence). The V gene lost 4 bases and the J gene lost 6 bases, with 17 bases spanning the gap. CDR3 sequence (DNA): TGTGCCTGGAAGTTATGGGGCGCCGGGGATACGCAGTATTTT. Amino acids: CAWKLWGAGDTQYF. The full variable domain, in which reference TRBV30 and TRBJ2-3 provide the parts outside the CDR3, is SQTIHQWPATLVQPVGSPLSLECTVEGTSNPNLYWYRQAAGRGLQLLFYSVGIGQISSEVPQNLSASRPQDRQFILSSKKLLLSDSGFYLCAWKLWGAGDTQYFGPGTRLTVL.

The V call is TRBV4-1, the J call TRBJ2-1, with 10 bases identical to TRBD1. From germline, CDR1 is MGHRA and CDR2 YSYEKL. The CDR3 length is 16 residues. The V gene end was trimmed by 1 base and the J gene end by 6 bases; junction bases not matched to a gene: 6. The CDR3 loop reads CASSQVLGQGSNEQFF. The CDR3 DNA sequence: TGCGCCAGCAGCCAAGTTTTGGGACAGGGGAGCAATGAGCAGTTCTTC.

The CDR3 bases are TGTGCCAGCAGCGTATCGACTGCGGAGAATGAGCAGTTCTTC. Protein product: CASSVSTAENEQFF. The V gene is TRBV9, the J gene TRBJ2-1; D is uncertain. Germline CDR1 SGDLS, CDR2 YYNGEE. V gave up 1 base and J gave up 7 bases, with 12 bases separating them. The length of the CDR3 is 14 residues. Based on the CDR3 plus reference TRBV9 and TRBJ2-1, the full variable domain is DSGVTQTPKHLITATGQRVTLRCSPRSGDLSVYWYQQSLDQGLQFLIQYYNGEERAKGNILERFSAQQFPDLHSELNLSSLELGDSALYFCASSVSTAENEQFFGPGTRLTVL.

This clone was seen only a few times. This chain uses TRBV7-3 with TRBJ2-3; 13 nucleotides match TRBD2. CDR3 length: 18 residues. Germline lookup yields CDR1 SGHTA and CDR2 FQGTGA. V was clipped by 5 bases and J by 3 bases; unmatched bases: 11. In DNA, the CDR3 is TGTGCCAGCAGCAAACCGGGACTAGCGGGGCGCGGGACAGATACGCAGTATTTT. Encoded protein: CASSKPGLAGRGTDTQYF. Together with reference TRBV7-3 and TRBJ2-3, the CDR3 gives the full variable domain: GAGVSQTPSNKVTEKGKYVELRCDPISGHTALYWYRQSLGQGPEFLIYFQGTGAADDSGLPNDRFFAVRPEGSVSTLKIQRTERGDSAVYLCASSKPGLAGRGTDTQYFGPGTRLTVL.

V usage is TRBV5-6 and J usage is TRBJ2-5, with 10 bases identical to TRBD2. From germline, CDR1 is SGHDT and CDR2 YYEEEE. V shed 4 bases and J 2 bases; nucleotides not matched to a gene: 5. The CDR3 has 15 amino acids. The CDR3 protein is CASSSSGGRQETQYF. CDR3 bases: TGTGCCAGCAGCAGTAGCGGGGGGAGACAAGAGACCCAGTACTTC.

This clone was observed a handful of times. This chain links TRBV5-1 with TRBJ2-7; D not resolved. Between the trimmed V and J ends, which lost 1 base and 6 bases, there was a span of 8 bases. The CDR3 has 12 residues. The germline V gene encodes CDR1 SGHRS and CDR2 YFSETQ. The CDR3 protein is CASSLIETEQYF. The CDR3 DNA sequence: TGCGCCAGCAGCTTGATAGAAACCGAGCAGTACTTC.

The CDR3 DNA reads TGTGCCTGGAGTGTAAAGATAGGGACTAGCATGGTAAAGACCCAGTACTTC. This gives the protein CAWSVKIGTSMVKTQYF. This chain connects TRBV30 to TRBJ2-5; TRBD2 matches 9 bases. The CDR3 runs 17 residues. After removal of 0 bases from V and 6 bases from J, the junction contained 14 bases not matched to a gene. CDR1 GTSNPN and CDR2 SVGIG come from the germline V gene (reference sequence).

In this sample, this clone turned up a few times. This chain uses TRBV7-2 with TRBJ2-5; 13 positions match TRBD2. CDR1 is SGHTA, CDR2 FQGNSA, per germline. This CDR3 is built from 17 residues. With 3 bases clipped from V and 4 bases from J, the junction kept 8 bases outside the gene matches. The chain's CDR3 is CASSFRLAGGGTETQYF. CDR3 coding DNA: TGTGCCAGCAGCTTCAGACTAGCGGGGGGTGGAACAGAGACCCAGTACTTC.

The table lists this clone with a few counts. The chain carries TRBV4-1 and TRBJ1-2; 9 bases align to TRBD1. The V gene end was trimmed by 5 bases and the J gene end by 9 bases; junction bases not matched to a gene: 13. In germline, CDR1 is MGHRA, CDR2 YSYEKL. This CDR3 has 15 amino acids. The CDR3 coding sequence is TGCGCCAGCAGCTCCCCGACAGGGGGAACGAGAAGCTACACCTTC. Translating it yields CASSSPTGGTRSYTF.

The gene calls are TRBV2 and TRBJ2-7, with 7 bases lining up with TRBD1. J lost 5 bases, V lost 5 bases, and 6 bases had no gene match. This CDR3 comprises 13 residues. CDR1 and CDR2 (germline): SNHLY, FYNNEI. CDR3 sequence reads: CASSPGQINEQYF. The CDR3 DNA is TGTGCCAGCAGTCCGGGACAGATCAACGAGCAGTACTTC.

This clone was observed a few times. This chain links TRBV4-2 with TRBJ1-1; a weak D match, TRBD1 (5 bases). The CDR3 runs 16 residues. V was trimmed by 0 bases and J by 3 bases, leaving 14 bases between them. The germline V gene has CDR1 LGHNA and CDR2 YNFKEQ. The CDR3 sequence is CASSQDYAGRDTEAFF. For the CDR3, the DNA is TGTGCCAGCAGCCAAGATTATGCAGGGAGGGACACTGAAGCTTTCTTT.

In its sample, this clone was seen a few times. CDR3 amino acids: CASSSGQVVGEQYF. CDR3 DNA: TGTGCCAGCAGTTCCGGACAGGTAGTGGGCGAGCAGTACTTC. This chain uses TRBV6-6 with TRBJ2-7; TRBD1 agrees at 7 bases. In germline, CDR1 is MNHNY, CDR2 SVGAGI (reference sequence). The CDR3 is 14 amino acids. The V and J ends lost 4 bases and 6 bases, in that order; junction bases with no gene match: 9.

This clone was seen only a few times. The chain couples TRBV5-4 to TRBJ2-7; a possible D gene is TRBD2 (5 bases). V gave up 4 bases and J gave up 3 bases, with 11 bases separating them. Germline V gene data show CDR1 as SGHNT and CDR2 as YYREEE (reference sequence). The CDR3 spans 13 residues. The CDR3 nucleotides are TGTGCCAGCAGCCGCAGTGGGAGCTACGAGCAGTACTTC. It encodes CASSRSGSYEQYF.